The rows below give T cell receptor beta chains drawn from one sample of a study of Tregs in tolerant kidney transplant recipients. The protocol was immunoSEQ multiplex PCR, while the TCRdb copy is restricted to in-frame clones and leaves out a portion. Counted here are tens of thousands of clones, approximately 90% occurring once; the ten biggest clones make up roughly 0.35%. The source material was Tregs from blood, sampled before the transplant. These receptors all come from a human donor who received a combined kidney and bone marrow transplant. Each CDR3 is given with its conserved first and last residue. Fields, in order: clone size, J gene, V gene, D gene, CDR3 DNA, CDR3 protein. A D gene is named only where the DNA matches it firmly. Clone size is shown for a subset of rows, as once, few, many or a class of expanded clone.

>-|TRBJ2-1|TRBV7-2|-
TGTGCCAGCAGCTTAGTCGGGGGGCAGGGGGCCAACAATGAGCAGTTCTTC
CASSLVGGQGANNEQFF
>-|TRBJ2-7|TRBV9|TRBD2
TGTGCCAGCAGCGTAGGACTAGCGGGAGAATACGAGCAGTACTTC
CASSVGLAGEYEQYF
>-|TRBJ2-7|TRBV6-5|-
TGTGCCAGCAGCTCACGGGGCTACGAGCAGTACTTC
CASSSRGYEQYF
>-|TRBJ2-2|TRBV7-2|-
TGTGCCAGCAGCGGGGGACAGAACACCGGGGAGCTGTTTTTT
CASSGGQNTGELFF
>few|TRBJ2-7|TRBV28|-
TGTGCCAGCAGTTTAAGTAAGAACGAGCAGTACTTC
CASSLSKNEQYF
>-|TRBJ1-3|TRBV11-2|-
TGTGCCAGCAGCTTAGCGACCCTCTCTGGAAACACCATATATTTT
CASSLATLSGNTIYF
>-|TRBJ2-2|TRBV5-1|-
TGCGCCAGCAGTCCCAGGGGGGACACCGGGGAGCTGTTTTTT
CASSPRGDTGELFF
>-|TRBJ2-3|TRBV5-1|-
TGCGCCAGCAGCTTGGATGTCCAGACTTTATCAGATACGCAGTATTTT
CASSLDVQTLSDTQYF
>once|TRBJ1-2|TRBV2|TRBD1
TGTGCCAGCAGGCAACAGGGGGCGAGCTATGGCTACACCTTC
CASRQQGASYGYTF
>-|TRBJ1-1|TRBV29-1|TRBD1
TGCAGCGTTCGAACAGGGGTGAACACTGAAGCTTTCTTT
CSVRTGVNTEAFF
>-|TRBJ1-1|TRBV11-1|-
TGTGCCAGCAGCGCGCAGACGAACACTGAAGCTTTCTTT
CASSAQTNTEAFF
>-|TRBJ2-1|TRBV5-1|-
TGCGTCAGCAGCTTGGGCCAGCAGTCCAATGAGCAGTTCTTC
CVSSLGQQSNEQFF
>-|TRBJ2-1|TRBV11-2|TRBD2
TGTGCCAGCAGCTTAGATGCTAGCGGGAGTCCGTACAATGAGCAGTTCTTC
CASSLDASGSPYNEQFF
>few|TRBJ1-5|TRBV4-2|-
TGTGCCAGCAGCCAAGATCCCGGAAACAATCAGCCCCAGCATTTT
CASSQDPGNNQPQHF
>-|TRBJ2-5|TRBV6-6|-
TGTGCCAGCAGTTACTCGATAGGGGTTGAGACCCAGTACTTC
CASSYSIGVETQYF
>-|TRBJ1-5|TRBV28|-
TGTGCCAGCAGTTCCTACGAACCAAATCAGCCCCAGCATTTT
CASSSYEPNQPQHF
>-|TRBJ2-5|TRBV11-2|TRBD2
TGTGCCAGCAGCCCAGGGACTAAACAAGAGACCCAGTACTTC
CASSPGTKQETQYF
>-|TRBJ1-2|TRBV19|-
TGTGCCAGTAGTATCGCCCGGGGCTATGGCTACACCTTC
CASSIARGYGYTF
>-|TRBJ2-7|TRBV6-6|-
TGTGCCAGCAGTCGGCAGGGTACGGGCTACGAGCAGTACTTC
CASSRQGTGYEQYF
>-|TRBJ2-2|TRBV2|-
TGTGCCAGCAGGGGGTATTCCGAGGAGCTGTTTTTT
CASRGYSEELFF
>-|TRBJ2-1|TRBV29-1|-
TGCAGCGTTGGTTTCAGGGGAGGGGAGCAGTTCTTC
CSVGFRGGEQFF
>-|TRBJ2-1|TRBV28|-
TGTGCCAGCAGTTTTAGCGGCCGCTCCTACAATGAGCAGTTCTTC
CASSFSGRSYNEQFF
>once|TRBJ1-1|TRBV11-2|-
TGTGCCAGCAGCCTAAACCCGGGTGCAGGGTCGACTGAAGCTTTCTTT
CASSLNPGAGSTEAFF
>-|TRBJ2-1|TRBV28|TRBD1
TGTGCCAGCAGTTCCACCGGGACAGGAACAAAGATCAATGAGCAGTTCTTC
CASSSTGTGTKINEQFF
>-|TRBJ2-1|TRBV5-5|-
TGTGCCAGCAGCTTGACGACCTACAATGAGCAGTTCTTC
CASSLTTYNEQFF
>-|TRBJ1-5|TRBV6-5|-
TGTGCCAGCAGTTATAGCCGGTCAGCTGATCAGCCCCAGCATTTT
CASSYSRSADQPQHF
>-|TRBJ2-7|TRBV21-1|-
TGTGCCAGCAGCAAACTGAACAGGGGGCGTGAGCAGTACTTC
CASSKLNRGREQYF
>-|TRBJ2-2|TRBV7-3|TRBD1
TGTGCCAGCAGCTTAATTAGGCAGACAGGGTTCCACACCGGGGAGCTGTTTTTT
CASSLIRQTGFHTGELFF
>-|TRBJ2-2|TRBV28|-
TGTGCCAGCAGTTCCCACGCTAGCCCGAACACCGGGGAGCTGTTTTTT
CASSSHASPNTGELFF
>few|TRBJ2-5|TRBV5-1|TRBD2
TGCGCCAGCAGCTTGGCCCGGACTAGCGGGAGTTGGGAGACCCAGTACTTC
CASSLARTSGSWETQYF
>-|TRBJ2-1|TRBV5-1|-
TGCGCCAGCAGCCCACCCAGGCCGGGGAATGAGCAGTTCTTC
CASSPPRPGNEQFF
>-|TRBJ2-5|TRBV6-1|TRBD1
TGTGCCAGCAGTGAAAACGTGTGGGACAGGACCCAAGAGACCCAGTACTTC
CASSENVWDRTQETQYF
>-|TRBJ1-2|TRBV28|TRBD1
TGTGCCAGCAAGATGGGGGACAGGGGAGTGCATGGCTACACCTTC
CASKMGDRGVHGYTF
>-|TRBJ2-2|TRBV5-1|TRBD2
TGCGCCAGCAGCTTGACTAGCGGGACCGGGGAGCTGTTTTTT
CASSLTSGTGELFF
>-|TRBJ2-4|TRBV6-1|TRBD2
TGTGCCAGCACCAAACTAGCGGGAGGAAACATTCAGTACTTC
CASTKLAGGNIQYF
>once|TRBJ1-1|TRBV10-3|-
TGTGCCATCAGTGAGTCAGTTGAAGCTTTCTTT
CAISESVEAFF
>few|TRBJ2-7|TRBV4-1|-
TGCGCCAGCAGCCAAGAACGGGAGCAGTACTTC
CASSQEREQYF
>-|TRBJ2-7|TRBV27|-
TGTGCCAGCAGTTGGAGCTGGGACTTCGACGAGCAGTACTTC
CASSWSWDFDEQYF
>-|TRBJ2-6|TRBV27|TRBD2
TGTGCCAGCACCTTCGGGGGGGCGTCTGGGGCCAACGTCCTGACTTTC
CASTFGGASGANVLTF
>-|TRBJ2-2|TRBV18|-
TGTGCCAGCTCACCTAGAGGCGGAACCGGGGAGCTGTTTTTT
CASSPRGGTGELFF
>-|TRBJ2-7|TRBV5-1|TRBD1
TGCGCCAGCAGCTTGGGAATCGGACAGGGGCTCAACGAGCAGTACTTC
CASSLGIGQGLNEQYF
>-|TRBJ2-3|TRBV29-1|TRBD2
TGCAGCGTACGCGGACTAGCGGGGCGCACAGATACGCAGTATTTT
CSVRGLAGRTDTQYF
>-|TRBJ2-5|TRBV5-1|-
TGCGCCAGCAGCCGGACTCCGGCGGAGACCCAGTACTTC
CASSRTPAETQYF
>once|TRBJ1-5|TRBV7-2|-
TGTGCCAGCAGCTTTTGGGGTAGCAATCAGCCCCAGCATTTT
CASSFWGSNQPQHF
>-|TRBJ1-5|TRBV5-3|-
TGTGCCAGAAGCTTGGGGGCCCCCTTGGACAATTATAGCAATCAGCCCCAGCATTTT
CARSLGAPLDNYSNQPQHF
>once|TRBJ2-3|TRBV29-1|-
TGCAGCGTTGAAGAAGGGGCGGCAGTCCATACGCAGTATTTT
CSVEEGAAVHTQYF